This T cell receptor beta chain is from a study of T-cell reconstitution after alpha-beta-depleted transplantation in children. Germline loops: CDR1 SGHRS, CDR2 YFSETQ. The V and J ends lost 1 base and 1 base respectively, with 12 bases between them. This CDR3 region has 16 residues. As it was prepared, the TCRbeta library received unique molecular identifiers. MiXCR, applied by TCRdb to the PCR reads, yields one record per CDR3 protein. The profile shows about 420,000 distinct CDR3 sequences, 11% of them singletons. The source material was PBMCs from the stem cell graft donor, sampled from the stem cell graft. The clonotype comes from a human donor who donated a stem cell graft to a child with acute myeloid leukemia. This sequence joins TRBV5-1 and TRBJ2-1, with D possibly matching TRBD1 (5 bases). This CDR3 is CASSLRQGVSYNEQFF. The CDR3 region has the DNA TGCGCCAGCAGCTTGAGGCAGGGTGTATCCTACAATGAGCAGTTCTTC.